This T cell receptor beta chain was sequenced in a study of shared clonotypes between healthy human individuals. The CDR3 is 18 residues long. Per the germline V gene, CDR1 is SGHRS and CDR2 is YFSETQ. V was trimmed by 0 bases and J by 2 bases, leaving 15 bases between them. Profiling relied on immunoSEQ multiplex PCR, and the TCRdb table lists in-frame clones only, not all of them. The sample shows about 2.4 million clones, roughly 93% of them seen only once. The receptor comes from a man younger than 30 in good health. Some clones in this sample may be carry-over from other donors' samples. The rearrangement joins TRBV5-1 to TRBJ2-6; unclear D gene. Input material: naive CD4+ T cells from PBMCs. Subset indicated: CD45RA+ positively selected. Written as DNA, the CDR3 is TGCGCCAGCAGCTTGGGCCCGGCAGCTCGGGCTGGGGCCAACGTCCTGACTTTC. Translation gives CASSLGPAARAGANVLTF.